The rows below give T cell receptor beta chains drawn from one sample of a study of cytomegalovirus exposure and HLA in healthy donors. Method: immunoSEQ multiplex PCR; TCRdb's copy keeps in-frame clones and lacks some. The table lists almost 35,000 clones. Sample: PBMCs. The receptor source for this set is a woman aged 40 to 49 in good health and CMV-seropositive. The CDR3 runs from the conserved cysteine through the conserved F or W. Each record gives: D gene, V gene, J gene, CDR3 protein, CDR3 DNA. A D gene is named only where the DNA matches it firmly.

TRBD2,TRBV7-2,TRBJ2-7,CASSVVAGGLVSYEQYF,TGTGCCAGCAGCGTAGTAGCGGGGGGCCTTGTCTCCTACGAGCAGTACTTC
TRBD1,TRBV28,TRBJ2-5,CASSFLRGPTIYQETQYF,TGTGCCAGCAGTTTCCTCAGGGGGCCAACCATATACCAAGAGACCCAGTACTTC
NA,TRBV5-1,TRBJ2-7,CASKRDISYEQYF,TGCGCCAGCAAACGGGACATCTCCTACGAGCAGTACTTC
TRBD2,TRBV30,TRBJ2-5,CAWSVAREFVETQYF,TGTGCCTGGAGTGTGGCGCGGGAGTTTGTAGAGACCCAGTACTTC
TRBD1,TRBV28,TRBJ2-2,CASSARQGWDTGELFF,TGTGCCAGCAGTGCCCGACAGGGGTGGGACACCGGGGAGCTGTTTTTT
TRBD1,TRBV7-8,TRBJ1-1,CASSLSTGVSGNTEAFF,TGTGCCAGCAGCCTCAGTACAGGGGTCTCGGGGAACACTGAAGCTTTCTTT
NA,TRBV7-2,TRBJ1-3,CASSPRRDFRNTIYF,TGTGCCAGCAGTCCCAGGAGGGATTTTAGGAACACCATATATTTT
NA,TRBV27,TRBJ2-7,CASSCTTGTYEQYF,TGTGCCAGCAGTTGCACTACAGGGACCTACGAGCAGTACTTC
NA,TRBV7-9,TRBJ1-2,CASSLDSNYGYTF,TGTGCCAGCAGCTTAGACTCCAACTATGGCTACACCTTC
NA,TRBV28,TRBJ2-3,CASSALGASTDTQYF,TGTGCCAGCAGTGCCCTGGGGGCTAGCACAGATACGCAGTATTTT
TRBD1,TRBV30,TRBJ1-4,CARGQGSNEKLFF,TGTGCCAGGGGACAGGGCTCTAATGAAAAACTGTTTTTT
TRBD1,TRBV7-2,TRBJ1-6,CASSKGQHSPLHF,TGTGCCAGCAGCAAGGGACAGCATTCACCCCTCCACTTT